This TCR beta chain was identified in a study of OX40 agonist ivuxolimab in advanced cancers. At the level of the whole study: Ivuxolimab was a fully human IgG2 agonistic monoclonal antibody targeting the costimulatory receptor OX40 (CD134). Prior anti-PD-1, anti-PD-L1 or anti-CTLA-4 therapy was permitted, and checkpoint inhibitors had been received by approximately 39% of dose-escalation patients. Three dose-escalation patients achieved partial responses, one with hepatocellular carcinoma and two with cutaneous melanoma. In the dose-escalation cohort, 70% to 85% of patients were male, and the mean age was approximately 64 years, with a range of roughly 20 to 79. The point of sequencing TCRbeta in the periphery was to test whether ivuxolimab changed TCR sequence diversity and drove clonal T-cell expansion. Intravenous ivuxolimab was administered to patients every 2 weeks at six dose levels: 0.01, 0.1, 0.3, 1.5, 3 and 10 mg/kg. Of the roughly 52 dose-escalation patients, hepatocellular carcinoma was present in about 20, melanoma in around 15, renal cell carcinoma in 9 and head and neck cancer in 9. The paper reports the monotherapy dose-escalation portion (N of about 50 patients) of the phase I ivuxolimab trial. General conclusions and limits of the study: Which antigens the clonally expanded peripheral T cells were specific for was not determined. Partial responders in the 0.1-3.0 mg/kg groups had among the lowest normalized peripheral clonal expansion, especially among CD8+ T cells. Clonal expansion of both CD4+ and CD8+ blood T cells was observed from baseline to week 6 at doses 0.1 to 3.0 mg/kg. Low levels of normalized T-cell clonal expansion were also shown by some nonresponding patients. After ivuxolimab, expanded clones were on average more numerous among CD8+ T cells than among CD4+ T cells.

The count of this clone is one. There is no known antigen for this receptor. Qualities for individual bases were not recorded, and no much larger clone is one base off. The trial excluded patients who had a history of autoimmune disease or who were on systemic immunosuppression. In every dose cohort, peripheral blood was drawn for TCR sequencing at baseline, cycle 4 day 1, and cycle 7 day 1. Samples came from an open-label, multicenter, first-in-human phase I dose-escalation trial of ivuxolimab. Adults with locally advanced or metastatic melanoma, renal cell, hepatocellular, or head and neck squamous cell carcinoma were enrolled in the trial. Before TCR sequencing, CD4+ T cells and CD8+ T cells were sorted from peripheral blood as separate populations. Genomic DNA was isolated from the sorted cells so that the TCRbeta CDR3 region could be sequenced. The immunoSEQ Assay was used for sequencing of TCRbeta CDR3 regions. TCRdb provides this immuneACCESS table in a form limited to in-frame rearrangements. Some clones are lacking; in checked studies, under half of them reflect an unresolved V gene, and why the rest are absent is not known. In this sample the table shows under 70,000 clones, more than 85% of which occur a single time. About 0.58% of the sample is taken by the ten largest.

From a lookup of the germline V gene (reference sequence), CDR1 and CDR2 are SGHKS and YYEKEE. Between the V and J ends, shortened by 4 bases and 0 bases respectively, the junction contains 14 bases. Taken from cysteine to phenylalanine, the CDR3 has 16 residues. CDR3 DNA is the only sequence kept; it has 48 bases, read in frame from the first base. This sequence originates from an adult with an advanced solid tumor such as melanoma, head and neck, liver or kidney cancer. The source material was CD4+ or CD8+ T cells sorted from blood, sampled in a trial of the OX40 agonist ivuxolimab. The sequence joins TRBV5-5 to TRBJ1-5; a tentative D call is TRBD1 (6 bases match). Here is the DNA: TGTGCCAGCAGCCTAGAGACAGGAATTAGCAATCAGCCCCAGCATTTT. This encodes CASSLETGISNQPQHF.